A selection of T cell receptor beta chains follows, all from one sample in a study of cytomegalovirus exposure and HLA in healthy donors. TCRdb's table, derived via immunoSEQ multiplex PCR, lists solely in-frame clones and lacks some. The sample has about 140,000 clones; around 86% are singletons. Material for sequencing was PBMCs. The receptors were sampled from a man between 18 and 35 years old in good health and CMV-seropositive. CDR3s leave out the opening cysteine and the closing phenylalanine or tryptophan. Each record gives: V gene, CDR3 length, J gene, CDR3 protein.

v_gene: TRBV2
len: 13
j_gene: TRBJ2-3
CDR3aa: ASIAGGRSTDTQY

v_gene: TRBV11-3
len: 14
j_gene: TRBJ2-7
CDR3aa: ASSSPGLARIGEQY

v_gene: TRBV18
len: 14
j_gene: TRBJ1-1
CDR3aa: ASSPRQAQMNTEAF

v_gene: TRBV19
len: 13
j_gene: TRBJ1-2
CDR3aa: ASHTFTGGLNGYT

v_gene: TRBV18
len: 13
j_gene: TRBJ2-3
CDR3aa: ASSPSGGPTDTQY

v_gene: TRBV6-1
len: 14
j_gene: TRBJ1-1
CDR3aa: ASSEGGLGRYTEAF

v_gene: TRBV5-1
len: 16
j_gene: TRBJ2-6
CDR3aa: ASSWGTGVSSGANVLT

v_gene: TRBV11-2
len: 13
j_gene: TRBJ1-1
CDR3aa: ASSSDRVKNTEAF

v_gene: TRBV5-4
len: 14
j_gene: TRBJ1-2
CDR3aa: ASSLAGQGGTAGYT

v_gene: TRBV28
len: 12
j_gene: TRBJ1-2
CDR3aa: ASSKTGVPWGYT

v_gene: TRBV5-5
len: 12
j_gene: TRBJ2-7
CDR3aa: ASSLRGLDYEQY

v_gene: TRBV7-9
len: 14
j_gene: TRBJ1-2
CDR3aa: ASSLGRAGGSYGYT

v_gene: TRBV5-4
len: 13
j_gene: TRBJ1-2
CDR3aa: ASSADQGAGYGYT

v_gene: TRBV10-3
len: 13
j_gene: TRBJ2-1
CDR3aa: AISEGGWAGNEQF

v_gene: TRBV6-1
len: 10
j_gene: TRBJ2-7
CDR3aa: ASSVGGYEQY

v_gene: TRBV6-5
len: 13
j_gene: TRBJ1-2
CDR3aa: ASSLQGPRNYGYT

v_gene: TRBV27
len: 12
j_gene: TRBJ1-2
CDR3aa: ASSYTPGGRGYT

v_gene: TRBV7-6
len: 14
j_gene: TRBJ2-5
CDR3aa: ASSLGTGLTQETQY

v_gene: TRBV4-1
len: 17
j_gene: TRBJ1-4
CDR3aa: ASSRYRDSRAKGNEKLF

v_gene: TRBV9
len: 13
j_gene: TRBJ2-7
CDR3aa: ASSVSSGSSYEQY

v_gene: TRBV29-1
len: 10
j_gene: TRBJ2-7
CDR3aa: SARTGEYEQY

v_gene: TRBV6-6
len: 13
j_gene: TRBJ2-6
CDR3aa: ASSLTRAGANVLT

v_gene: TRBV30
len: 10
j_gene: TRBJ1-2
CDR3aa: AWSVGADGYT

v_gene: TRBV7-3
len: 13
j_gene: TRBJ2-7
CDR3aa: ASSLNQGANYEQY

v_gene: TRBV5-1
len: 11
j_gene: TRBJ2-7
CDR3aa: ASSNTGPYEQY

v_gene: TRBV6-1
len: 11
j_gene: TRBJ1-1
CDR3aa: ATRRTVYTEAF

v_gene: TRBV9
len: 13
j_gene: TRBJ1-2
CDR3aa: ASTLSPSQAYGYT

v_gene: TRBV19
len: 12
j_gene: TRBJ1-1
CDR3aa: ASTPDRGRTEAF

v_gene: TRBV11-3
len: 11
j_gene: TRBJ2-1
CDR3aa: ASHRSSLNEQF

v_gene: TRBV5-4
len: 9
j_gene: TRBJ2-5
CDR3aa: ASRRGETQY

v_gene: TRBV7-2
len: 13
j_gene: TRBJ2-2
CDR3aa: ASSLGGHHTGELF

v_gene: TRBV30
len: 12
j_gene: TRBJ2-6
CDR3aa: ASRTGSGANVLT

v_gene: TRBV29-1
len: 11
j_gene: TRBJ2-1
CDR3aa: SVGQATYNEQF

v_gene: TRBV7-6
len: 13
j_gene: TRBJ1-5
CDR3aa: ASSLKGQPGEPQH

v_gene: TRBV27
len: 12
j_gene: TRBJ1-2
CDR3aa: ASSLRGSNDGYT

v_gene: TRBV5-1
len: 16
j_gene: TRBJ2-1
CDR3aa: ASSFWTSGRAPQGEQF

v_gene: TRBV6-6
len: 13
j_gene: TRBJ1-4
CDR3aa: ASRDGTDRPEKLF

v_gene: TRBV6-1
len: 10
j_gene: TRBJ1-3
CDR3aa: ASRAPGETIY

v_gene: TRBV7-9
len: 17
j_gene: TRBJ1-5
CDR3aa: ASSSNPYDTQRGNQPQH

v_gene: TRBV7-9
len: 13
j_gene: TRBJ1-2
CDR3aa: ASSPQGVLNGGYT

v_gene: TRBV7-8
len: 12
j_gene: TRBJ1-5
CDR3aa: ASSWGRGIQPQH

v_gene: TRBV19
len: 12
j_gene: TRBJ1-2
CDR3aa: ASSQPGQLYGYT

v_gene: TRBV4-2
len: 12
j_gene: TRBJ1-2
CDR3aa: ASRSGTDNYGYT

v_gene: TRBV9
len: 12
j_gene: TRBJ1-4
CDR3aa: ASSGEGNNEKLF

v_gene: TRBV7-2
len: 13
j_gene: TRBJ1-3
CDR3aa: ASSLDGRSGNTIY

v_gene: TRBV5-5
len: 11
j_gene: TRBJ2-7
CDR3aa: ASNGADPYEQY

v_gene: TRBV5-5
len: 11
j_gene: TRBJ2-7
CDR3aa: ASSVPGEGEQY

v_gene: TRBV23-1
len: 11
j_gene: TRBJ1-6
CDR3aa: ASSHRRESPLH

v_gene: TRBV11-3
len: 15
j_gene: TRBJ2-1
CDR3aa: ASSPSYFYWSDNEQF

v_gene: TRBV19
len: 13
j_gene: TRBJ1-4
CDR3aa: ASSLRTGGGEKLF

v_gene: TRBV6-5
len: 10
j_gene: TRBJ2-2
CDR3aa: ANLQGTGELF

v_gene: TRBV27
len: 16
j_gene: TRBJ2-1
CDR3aa: ASNSGTDPGDNYNEQF

v_gene: TRBV6-5
len: 12
j_gene: TRBJ1-4
CDR3aa: ASRGQGSNEKLF

v_gene: TRBV27
len: 16
j_gene: TRBJ2-5
CDR3aa: ASSLWWGGGQTQETQY

v_gene: TRBV27
len: 12
j_gene: TRBJ2-5
CDR3aa: ASRLRAAGDTQY

v_gene: TRBV7-7
len: 16
j_gene: TRBJ1-4
CDR3aa: ASSLCRMSTGPNEKLF

v_gene: TRBV30
len: 11
j_gene: TRBJ1-6
CDR3aa: AWRGLGNSPLH

v_gene: TRBV27
len: 13
j_gene: TRBJ2-1
CDR3aa: ASSSLGCAYNEQF

v_gene: TRBV11-2
len: 13
j_gene: TRBJ2-2
CDR3aa: ASRTSGTNTGELF

v_gene: TRBV27
len: 12
j_gene: TRBJ2-3
CDR3aa: ASRYSDRTDTQY